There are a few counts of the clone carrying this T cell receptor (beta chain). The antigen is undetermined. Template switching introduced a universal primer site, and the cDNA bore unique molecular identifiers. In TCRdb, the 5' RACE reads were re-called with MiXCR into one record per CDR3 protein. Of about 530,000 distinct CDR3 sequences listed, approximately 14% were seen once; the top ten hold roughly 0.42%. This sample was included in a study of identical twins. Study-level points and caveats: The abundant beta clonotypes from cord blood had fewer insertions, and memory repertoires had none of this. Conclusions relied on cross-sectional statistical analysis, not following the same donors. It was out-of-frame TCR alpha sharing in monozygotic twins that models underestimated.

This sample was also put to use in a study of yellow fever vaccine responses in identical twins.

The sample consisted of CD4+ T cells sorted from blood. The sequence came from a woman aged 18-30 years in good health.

CDR3 sequence (DNA): TGCAGCGTGCCGGGACAGGGTATCGATGAGCAGTTCTTC. Translating gives CSVPGQGIDEQFF. This chain uses TRBV29-1 with TRBJ2-1, with 9 bases aligning to TRBD1. Looked up from germline, CDR1 is SQVTM and CDR2 is ANQGSEA. The CDR3 length is 13 residues. The junction had 8 bases not matched to a gene; V was cut back by 6 bases and J by 8 bases.